These 18 T cell receptor beta chains came from one sample sequenced in a study of T cell changes during pregnancy in multiple sclerosis (dated by TCRdb to between 2018 and 2021). Library preparation employed the immunoSEQ multiplex PCR assay. TCRdb took over this immuneACCESS table, retaining in-frame rearrangements with V and J assigned. Such tables are incomplete; in checked studies, under half of the missing clones stem from an unresolved V gene, and the remainder is unexplained. For this sample there are about 72,000 clones; roughly 91% appear just once. The ten biggest clones cover around 0.64% of the sample. Sequenced material: peripheral blood, taken in the third trimester of pregnancy. The receptors were sampled from a female donor in good health, enrolled as a control in a pregnancy study.

V and J are TRBV7-2 and TRBJ1-1, with a tentative D call TRBD1 (6 bases). The CDR3 is 14 amino acids. Between the trimmed V and J ends, which lost 3 bases and 1 base, there was a span of 9 bases. Germline V gene lookup returns CDR1 SGHTA and CDR2 FQGNSA. In DNA form, the CDR3 reads TGTGCCAGCAGCTTTCGGGGGGCGAACACTGAAGCTTTCTTT. This encodes CASSFRGANTEAFF.

The rearrangement links TRBV29-1 to TRBJ1-1, with D tentatively TRBD1 (5 bases). The length of the CDR3 is 13 residues. Germline V gives CDR1 SQVTM, CDR2 ANQGSEA. V was cut by 4 bases and J by 1 base, with 10 bases left in between. The CDR3, as DNA: TGCAGCGTTGTAAGGGGAGGGAACACTGAAGCTTTCTTT. Amino acid sequence: CSVVRGGNTEAFF.

The chain employs TRBV7-6 and TRBJ2-5; D not certain. CDR1 is SGHVS and CDR2 is FNYEAQ in the germline V gene. Trimming took 2 bases from V and 5 from J, leaving 15 bases between them. This CDR3 comprises 15 residues. The CDR3 nucleotides are TGTGCCAGCAGCTTATCTGTCTCCAGCAGGGAGACCCAGTACTTC. Translated, it gives CASSLSVSSRETQYF.

This clone was seen a few times. The chain has TRBV27 and TRBJ2-7; D call uncertain. Germline loops: CDR1 MNHEY, CDR2 SMNVEV (reference sequence). The ends were cut back, 5 bases at V and 3 bases at J, with 14 bases in the middle. This CDR3 comprises 14 residues. The chain's CDR3 is CASSLGSSDYEQYF. The DNA for the CDR3 is TGTGCCAGCAGTCTAGGCTCCTCTGACTACGAGCAGTACTTC.

The chain is built from TRBV23-1 and TRBJ2-3; 7 bases are shared with TRBD2. TRBV23-1 is treated as an ORF (open reading frame) with a function not yet certain. The CDR3 covers 16 residues. V shed 0 bases and J 2 bases; nucleotides not matched to a gene: 5. CDR3 sequence reads: CASSQSTGRPTDTQYF. The CDR3 DNA reads as TGCGCCAGCAGTCAATCGACCGGGAGGCCCACAGATACGCAGTATTTT.

V is TRBV18 and J is TRBJ2-5, with D possibly TRBD2 on 7 matching bases. The CDR3 loop spans 15 amino acids. From germline, CDR1 is KGHSH and CDR2 LQKENI. Trimming took 1 base from V and 1 from J, leaving 10 bases between them. DNA of the CDR3: TGTGCCAGCTCACCACGGGGGGGGCCCCAAGAGACCCAGTACTTC. Encoded protein: CASSPRGGPQETQYF.

Written as DNA, the CDR3 is TGTGCCAGCAGCCAACCCCCGGGTCTGAATGAAGCTTTCTTT. It codes for CASSQPPGLNEAFF. The gene calls are TRBV7-9 and TRBJ1-1; D unclear. The ends were cut back, 5 bases at V and 7 bases at J, with 17 bases in the middle. Germline CDR1 is SEHNR and CDR2 is FQNEAQ (reference sequence). This CDR3 has 14 amino acids.

The CDR3 sequence: CASSPTSGGSYNEQFF. For the CDR3, the DNA is TGTGCCAGCAGCCCCACTAGCGGGGGTTCCTACAATGAGCAGTTCTTC. The chain links TRBV5-4 to TRBJ2-1, with 11 bases matching TRBD2. This CDR3 is built from 16 residues. After removal of 4 bases from V and 1 base from J, the junction contained 4 bases not matched to a gene. CDR1 and CDR2 from the germline V gene are SGHNT and YYREEE (reference sequence).

This chain joins TRBV7-2 and TRBJ1-3; D is unclear. The CDR3 loop spans 16 amino acids. The germline V gene has CDR1 SGHTA and CDR2 FQGNSA. Trimming pared 2 bases from V and 0 bases from J, leaving 11 bases between. The CDR3 coding sequence is TGTGCCAGCAGCTTAACAGATTTGGCCTCTGGAAACACCATATATTTT. Its protein product is CASSLTDLASGNTIYF.

V and J are TRBV5-1 and TRBJ2-1; D is undetermined. V was clipped by 5 bases and J by 6 bases, with 18 bases between them. The CDR3 extends over 15 amino acids. CDR1 SGHRS and CDR2 YFSETQ come from the germline V gene. CDR3 amino acids: CASSSVSIPGNEQFF. The CDR3 DNA sequence: TGCGCCAGCAGTTCAGTGTCCATTCCGGGCAATGAGCAGTTCTTC.

The chain uses TRBV5-4 and TRBJ2-5; 7 nucleotides line up with TRBD1. The germline V gene encodes CDR1 SGHNT and CDR2 YYREEE (reference sequence). CDR3 length equals 16 residues. Trimming cost V 3 bases and J 0 bases; bases outside gene matches: 8. CDR3 sequence reads: CASSSRTGWYQETQYF. The CDR3 coding sequence is TGTGCCAGCAGCTCCCGGACAGGCTGGTACCAAGAGACCCAGTACTTC.

A remark on this clone: An end of the junction does not agree with germline; a read error may underlie this. V and J are TRBV5-6 and TRBJ1-2, with 8 bases that match TRBD1. There are 11 residues in the CDR3. The V gene's germline CDR1 is SGHDT and CDR2 YYEEEE. The CDR3 here is CASSLGDRPVF. The CDR3 coding sequence is TGTGCCAGCAGCTTGGGGGACAGGCCCGTCTTC. Full variable domain (remainder filled in from reference TRBV5-6 and TRBJ1-2): DAGVTQSPTHLIKTRGQQVTLRCSPKSGHDTVSWYQQALGQGPQFIFQYYEEEERQRGNFPDRFSGHQFPNYSSELNVNALLLGDSALYLCASSLGDRPVFGSGTRLTVV.

This clone rates as medium-sized. The chain uses TRBV5-6 and TRBJ1-6; D call uncertain. Trimming cost V 2 bases and J 14 bases, with 8 bases left between them. The V gene's germline CDR1 is SGHDT and CDR2 YYEEEE. The CDR3 has 11 residues. CDR3 DNA sequence: TGTGCCAGCAGCTTCGCAACAGCCCTCCACTTT. This gives the protein CASSFATALHF.

The rearrangement links TRBV5-1 to TRBJ2-7, with D uncertain. The germline V gene has CDR1 SGHRS and CDR2 YFSETQ. The CDR3 length is 13 residues. Trimming removed 0 bases at V and 6 bases at J, with 10 bases between. The CDR3 reads CASSLGFRAEQYF. In DNA, the CDR3 is TGCGCCAGCAGCTTGGGTTTCCGCGCCGAGCAGTACTTC.

In nucleotides, the CDR3 is TGCGCCAGCAGGGGACAGTACAATGAGCAGTTCTTC. Translating gives CASRGQYNEQFF. This chain connects TRBV10-2 to TRBJ2-1; 7 nucleotides agree with TRBD1. The germline CDR1 and CDR2 sequences are WSHSY and SAAADI. Trimming at V came to 6 bases and at J to 4 bases, leaving 0 bases not matched to a gene. The CDR3 has 12 amino acids.

This clone was recorded only once. The rearrangement joins TRBV4-3 to TRBJ2-5; TRBD2 agrees at 11 bases. V shed 2 bases, J shed 4 bases, and the junction held 9 bases outside the gene matches. This CDR3 is 17 amino acids long. CDR1 and CDR2 from the germline V gene are LGHNA and YSLEER. The CDR3 protein is CASSQLGSGRGSETQYF. The DNA of the CDR3 is TGCGCCAGCAGCCAACTTGGTAGCGGGAGGGGATCAGAGACCCAGTACTTC.

The chain is built from TRBV19 and TRBJ1-2; 7 positions agree with TRBD1. The CDR3 loop spans 17 amino acids. With 3 bases clipped from V and 0 bases from J, the junction kept 10 bases outside the gene matches. CDR1 and CDR2 (germline): LNHDA, SQIVND (reference sequence). In nucleotides, the CDR3 is TGTGCCAGTAGTATCCAGGGACAGTGGAGAGCTAACTATGGCTACACCTTC. Amino acid sequence: CASSIQGQWRANYGYTF.

The rearrangement links TRBV7-2 to TRBJ1-1; TRBD1 matches at 10 bases. The CDR3 sequence is 17 residues long. Germline CDR1 is SGHTA and CDR2 is FQGNSA. V lost 1 base and J lost 5; bases outside the gene matches: 10. CDR3 loop: CASSLVGGGQGRTEAFF. The CDR3 DNA reads as TGTGCCAGCAGCTTAGTAGGGGGGGGACAGGGGAGGACTGAAGCTTTCTTT.